This TCR beta chain was identified during a study of blood T cell repertoires in COVID-19. As for the study in general: Collection of acute and convalescent COVID-19 samples took place in the United States, Italy and Spain. Sample material is recorded as cDNA or gDNA derived from T cells, B-cell-depleted T cells, or PBMCs.

Original analysis: Amplification of reference gene primers was used by the study to estimate nucleated cell counts. The assay was immunoSEQ multiplex PCR, and TCRdb's table has in-frame clones only and misses some. V and J calls and clone size follow that table, whereas D and trimming were derived from the DNA. The table lists 150,000 to 200,000 clones, 70% to 85% of them singletons. Germline CDR1 and CDR2: ENHRY and SYGVKD. The CDR3 covers 13 residues. V was shortened by 8 bases and J by 4 bases, with 12 bases between the two germline ends. Sequencing was carried out using peripheral blood. The rearrangement joins TRBV10-3 to TRBJ1-5; TRBD1 might be the D (6 bases). The source is a human donor with acute or convalescent COVID-19. The donor label of this sample is uncertain. CDR3: CAIARDNNQPQHF. CDR3 DNA sequence: TGTGCCATCGCCAGGGACAATAATCAGCCCCAGCATTTT.